Listed below are T cell receptor beta chains from one sample, sequenced in a study of T-cell memory formation after mild COVID-19. TCRdb fed the 5' RACE reads into MiXCR, producing one record per CDR3 protein. The sample holds 100,000 to 130,000 distinct CDR3 sequences, roughly an eighth seen once. The sequenced material came from PBMCs or a T cell subset sorted from them (not recorded which). The source of these receptors is a man between 18 and 35 years old who had mild COVID-19 (a few samples of this study predate the infection). Cell type and time point are not known. Both conserved end residues are part of each CDR3. Fields, in order: V gene, CDR3 length, J gene, CDR3 protein.

TRBV3-1	14	TRBJ2-5	CASRQATSEETQYF
TRBV6-1	13	TRBJ2-1	CAIRLGNYNEQFF
TRBV9	15	TRBJ2-3	CASSVLGRRTDTQYF
TRBV4-3	15	TRBJ2-7	CASSQGGAISYEQYF
TRBV11-2	16	TRBJ2-7	CASSPSPGGRLDEQYF
TRBV9	14	TRBJ2-2	CASSVATGSRELFF
TRBV27	13	TRBJ2-1	CASSYQRQNEQFF
TRBV18	16	TRBJ2-4	CASSTGTGLAKNIQYF
TRBV6-6	13	TRBJ1-2	CASSQRTWYGYTF
TRBV5-1	17	TRBJ2-7	CASSWRIGTPPGYEQYF
TRBV7-2	13	TRBJ1-2	CASSPTLNYGYTF
TRBV9	12	TRBJ2-7	CASSVGIGEQYF
TRBV11-2	11	TRBJ2-5	CASSPDGTQYF
TRBV9	14	TRBJ2-5	CASSAGTSGETQYF
TRBV4-3	17	TRBJ2-1	CASSQEGTGGSYNEQFF
TRBV29-1	17	TRBJ2-7	CSVAGTSGGPRGNEQYF
TRBV7-8	16	TRBJ2-1	CASSPGPSGGANEQFF
TRBV9	13	TRBJ1-1	CASSAEVGPEAFF
TRBV4-1	16	TRBJ2-3	CASGSGRGGRTDTQYF
TRBV7-6	16	TRBJ2-1	CASSPFRGEVINEQFF
TRBV6-5	15	TRBJ1-2	CASSYSAGRKNRYTF
TRBV4-2	15	TRBJ2-1	CASSPAGRGDNEQFF
TRBV29-1	13	TRBJ1-6	CSVEVAGGSPLHF
TRBV27	16	TRBJ2-1	CASSWTSGGVYNEQFF
TRBV5-6	13	TRBJ1-2	CASSFSDLGGYTF
TRBV18	12	TRBJ2-2	CASSPDTGELFF
TRBV2	11	TRBJ2-4	CASSAPLAQYF
TRBV10-3	12	TRBJ1-1	CAVSRGDTEAFF
TRBV4-3	17	TRBJ2-1	CASSQDFPGRNYNEQFF
TRBV7-8	15	TRBJ2-3	CAGSYLGQGSDTQYF
TRBV7-9	15	TRBJ2-1	CASSFSGGQRNEQFF
TRBV7-2	17	TRBJ2-3	CASSLYPLAGVTDTQYF
TRBV4-1	15	TRBJ2-3	CASSHGLAGDRTQYF
TRBV7-9	16	TRBJ2-5	CASSLLSLKRTETQYF
TRBV10-3	17	TRBJ2-5	CAISDSGTGPYQETQYF
TRBV3-1	16	TRBJ1-1	CASSRDPGRSNTEAFF
TRBV5-6	14	TRBJ1-2	CASSFSDRIYGYTF
TRBV4-3	15	TRBJ1-1	CASSQVGQMNTEAFF
TRBV20-1	14	TRBJ2-1	CSASRDRGRNEQFF
TRBV6-4	14	TRBJ2-1	CASSEGSLYNEQFF
TRBV12-3/TRBV12-4	12	TRBJ2-2	CASSLPAGELFF
TRBV5-1	14	TRBJ2-3	CASSQGTGGYTQYF
TRBV20-1	14	TRBJ2-1	CSALRGFSYNEQFF
TRBV6-1	15	TRBJ2-3	CASNPLLTGTQTQYF
TRBV24-1	15	TRBJ2-1	CATSDPDRDGNEQFF
TRBV7-9	12	TRBJ2-1	CASSATGTEQFF
TRBV6-2/TRBV6-3	15	TRBJ1-5	CASSALGLGAGPQHF
TRBV12-3/TRBV12-4	10	TRBJ1-2	CASGYPGYTF
TRBV5-1	13	TRBJ1-1	CASSLGTAREAFF
TRBV12-3/TRBV12-4	14	TRBJ2-3	CASITGGSTDTQYF
TRBV7-9	15	TRBJ1-2	CASSSDTSPLYGYTF
TRBV24-1	15	TRBJ2-2	CATSEGTGYTGELFF